Below, 5 T cell receptor beta chains from the same sample are listed, as sequenced in a study of CD8 T cells in Susac syndrome. A quantity of about 0.5 to 1 ug RNA underwent reverse transcription using random hexamers. TCRdb itself ran the immunoSEQ multiplex PCR reads through MiXCR, one entry per CDR3 protein. The sample includes approximately 190,000 distinct CDR3 sequences, approximately 95% of them seen just once. Sequencing was performed on CD8+ T cells from PBMCs. The receptors stem from a human donor with Susac syndrome.

The J gene is TRBJ2-3, the V gene TRBV6-6, with TRBD2 as a possible D gene (6 bases). The CDR3 contains 15 residues. Germline V gene lookup returns CDR1 MNHNY and CDR2 SVGAGI (reference sequence). V was shortened by 4 bases and J by 1 base, with 12 bases between the two germline ends. CDR3 in amino acids: CASSFPGARTDTQYF. CDR3 sequence (DNA): TGTGCCAGCAGTTTTCCGGGAGCACGCACAGATACGCAGTATTTT.

CDR3 residues: CASSDHANYNYGYTF. CDR3 in DNA: TGTGCCAGCAGTGATCACGCTAACTATAACTATGGCTACACCTTC. The gene calls are TRBV6-1 and TRBJ1-2; D is undetermined. The CDR3 is made up of 15 amino acids. Germline loops: CDR1 MNHNS, CDR2 SASEGT. Trimming shortened V by 3 bases and J by 1 base, and 12 bases separated the two germline ends.

The chain links TRBV30 to TRBJ2-7, with D perhaps matching TRBD1 or TRBD2 (5 bases each). The CDR3 runs 13 residues. CDR1 and CDR2 from the germline V gene are GTSNPN and SVGIG (reference sequence). Trimming left V 7 bases short and J 6 bases short, with 19 bases between. CDR3 coding DNA: TGTGCCTACTCCGGGGATCGGGGCTCCGAGCAGTACTTC. Amino acids: CAYSGDRGSEQYF. Variable domain in full (rest from reference TRBV30 and TRBJ2-7): SQTIHQWPATLVQPVGSPLSLECTVEGTSNPNLYWYRQAAGRGLQLLFYSVGIGQISSEVPQNLSASRPQDRQFILSSKKLLLSDSGFYLCAYSGDRGSEQYFGPGTRLTVT.

The chain recombines TRBV29-1 with TRBJ1-2, with D uncertain. This CDR3 has 14 amino acids. The V and J ends lost 2 bases and 0 bases respectively, with 10 bases between them. Germline CDR1 is SQVTM and CDR2 is ANQGSEA. CDR3 residues: CSVEQAQSNYGYTF. The CDR3 nucleotides are TGCAGCGTTGAACAGGCACAATCTAACTATGGCTACACCTTC.

The rearrangement joins TRBV9 to TRBJ1-1; 7 positions match TRBD1. V trimming: 4 bases; J trimming: 0 bases; junction bases outside the gene matches: 12. The germline CDR1 and CDR2 sequences are SGDLS and YYNGEE. The CDR3 totals 17 residues. This chain's CDR3 is CASSPRGQVAMNTEAFF. The CDR3 DNA reads as TGTGCCAGCAGCCCGAGGGGGCAGGTAGCCATGAACACTGAAGCTTTCTTT.